This T cell receptor (beta chain) was profiled in a study of cytomegalovirus exposure and HLA in healthy donors. Libraries were prepared by immunoSEQ multiplex PCR; TCRdb keeps only in-frame clonotypes and omits some of them. This sample has about 280,000 clones; around 87% occur once, and the top ten carry approximately 0.95%. Study conclusions and caveats: Some TCR beta chains (about 180 of them) were listed as cytomegalovirus-associated.

Notes on this clone: The antigen is not known.

Trimming removed 4 bases from V and 5 bases from J; junction bases left unmatched: 7. Germline V CDR1 and CDR2: SGDLS, YYNGEE. The length of the CDR3 is 16 residues. This clonotype originated in a woman aged 18-29 years in good health and CMV-seronegative. The rearrangement links TRBV9 to TRBJ2-5; 14 bases match TRBD2. The specimen sequenced was PBMCs. CDR3 sequence reads: CASSSSGLAGAETQYF. DNA of the CDR3: TGTGCCAGCAGCTCGTCGGGACTAGCGGGAGCTGAGACCCAGTACTTC.